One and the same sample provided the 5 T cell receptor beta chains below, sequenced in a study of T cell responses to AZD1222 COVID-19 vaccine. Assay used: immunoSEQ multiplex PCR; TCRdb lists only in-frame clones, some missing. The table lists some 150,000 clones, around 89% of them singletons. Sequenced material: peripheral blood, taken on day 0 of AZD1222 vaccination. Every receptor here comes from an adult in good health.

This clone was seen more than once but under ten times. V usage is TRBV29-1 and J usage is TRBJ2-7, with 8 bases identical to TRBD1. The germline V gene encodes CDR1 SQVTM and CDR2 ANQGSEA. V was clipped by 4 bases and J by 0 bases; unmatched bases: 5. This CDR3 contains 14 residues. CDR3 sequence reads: CSVAGTGSSYEQYF. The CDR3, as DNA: TGCAGCGTTGCAGGGACAGGAAGCTCCTACGAGCAGTACTTC.

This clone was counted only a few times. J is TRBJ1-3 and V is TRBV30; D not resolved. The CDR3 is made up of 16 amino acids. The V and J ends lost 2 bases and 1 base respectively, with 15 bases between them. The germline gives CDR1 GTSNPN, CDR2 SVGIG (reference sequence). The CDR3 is CAWSHPTSQSGNTIYF. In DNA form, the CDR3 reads TGTGCCTGGAGTCACCCGACCTCCCAGTCTGGAAACACCATATATTTT.

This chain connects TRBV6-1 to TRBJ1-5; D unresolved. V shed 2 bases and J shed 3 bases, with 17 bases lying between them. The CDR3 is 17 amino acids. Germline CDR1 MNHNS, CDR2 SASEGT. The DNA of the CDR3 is TGTGCCAGCAGTGAATCTATCCGGTCATCGGTCAATCAGCCCCAGCATTTT. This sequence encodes CASSESIRSSVNQPQHF.

The CDR3 is CASSLIGGSSTDTQYF. For the CDR3, the DNA is TGTGCCAGCAGCTTGATAGGCGGGAGTAGCACAGATACGCAGTATTTT. The gene calls are TRBV5-5 and TRBJ2-3, with TRBD2 matching over 7 bases. V gave up 1 base and J gave up 0 bases; unmatched junction bases: 5. Germline V gene sequence: CDR1 SGHKS, CDR2 YYEKEE (reference sequence). This CDR3 has 16 amino acids.

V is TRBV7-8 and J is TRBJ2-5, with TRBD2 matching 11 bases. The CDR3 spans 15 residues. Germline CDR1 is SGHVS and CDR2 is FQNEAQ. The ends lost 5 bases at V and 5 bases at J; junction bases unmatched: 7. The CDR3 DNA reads TGTGCCAGCAGCCCCCTACCTAGCGGGAGGGAGACCCAGTACTTC. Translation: CASSPLPSGRETQYF.